This is a list of T cell receptor beta chains from one sample in a study of T cell changes during pregnancy in multiple sclerosis. The method was immunoSEQ multiplex PCR; TCRdb's version includes in-frame clones alone and lacks a portion of them. Counted here are 45,000 to 55,000 clones, roughly 89% occurring once; the ten biggest clones make up around 2%. The material sequenced was peripheral blood, taken in the first trimester of pregnancy. The receptor source for this set is a female donor with multiple sclerosis, enrolled in a pregnancy study. CDR3s include the opening cysteine and the closing phenylalanine or tryptophan. The D gene is left open where the match is weak. Clone size, where shown, is once, few, many, or a class for clones that have expanded.

size: NA; J: TRBJ1-1; D: NA; V: TRBV2; CDR3: CASSDDRTMNTEAFF; DNA: TGTGCCAGCAGTGACGACAGAACCATGAACACTGAAGCTTTCTTT
size: NA; J: TRBJ2-7; D: NA; V: TRBV7-6; CDR3: CASSSWTGRAYEQYF; DNA: TGTGCCAGCAGCTCGTGGACCGGGCGGGCCTACGAGCAGTACTTC
size: NA; J: TRBJ1-2; D: NA; V: TRBV7-9; CDR3: CASSSTNRVRKVGYTF; DNA: TGTGCCAGCAGCTCAACAAACAGGGTCCGGAAAGTGGGCTACACCTTC
size: NA; J: TRBJ2-1; D: NA; V: TRBV5-1; CDR3: CASSLSGNYNEQFF; DNA: TGCGCCAGCAGCTTATCAGGGAACTACAATGAGCAGTTCTTC
size: NA; J: TRBJ2-7; D: TRBD1; V: TRBV7-9; CDR3: CASSLRGGQGYEQYF; DNA: TGTGCCAGCAGCTTACGGGGAGGACAGGGCTACGAGCAGTACTTC
size: NA; J: TRBJ1-1; D: NA; V: TRBV18; CDR3: CASSPGRRGRTEAFF; DNA: TGTGCCAGCTCACCAGGTAGGAGGGGACGGACTGAAGCTTTCTTT
size: NA; J: TRBJ2-7; D: NA; V: TRBV5-4; CDR3: CASSSNRGGNEQYF; DNA: TGTGCCAGCAGCTCTAACAGGGGGGGGAACGAGCAGTACTTC
size: NA; J: TRBJ2-7; D: NA; V: TRBV19; CDR3: CASSKARLPGSYEQYF; DNA: TGTGCCAGTAGTAAGGCGCGCCTTCCAGGTTCCTACGAGCAGTACTTC
size: NA; J: TRBJ1-5; D: NA; V: TRBV28; CDR3: CASSRQSNSNQPQHF; DNA: TGTGCCAGCAGTCGACAGAGTAATAGCAATCAGCCCCAGCATTTT
size: NA; J: TRBJ2-7; D: TRBD1; V: TRBV5-1; CDR3: CASSGQGASTYEQYF; DNA: TGCGCCAGCAGCGGGCAGGGGGCTTCAACCTACGAGCAGTACTTC
size: NA; J: TRBJ1-6; D: NA; V: TRBV28; CDR3: CASSLYLQLSYNSPLHF; DNA: TGTGCCAGCAGTTTATATTTGCAACTCTCCTATAATTCACCCCTCCACTTT
size: NA; J: TRBJ2-7; D: NA; V: TRBV11-1; CDR3: CASSLARESGPYF; DNA: TGTGCCAGCAGCTTAGCGAGGGAGTCAGGTCCGTACTTC
size: NA; J: TRBJ1-6; D: TRBD1; V: TRBV7-2; CDR3: CASSLAQGAFYNSPLHF; DNA: TGTGCCAGCAGCTTGGCACAGGGGGCATTCTATAATTCACCCCTCCACTTT
size: NA; J: TRBJ2-7; D: NA; V: TRBV6-5; CDR3: CANPTRDSSYEQYF; DNA: TGTGCCAACCCCACAAGGGACTCCTCCTACGAGCAGTACTTC
size: NA; J: TRBJ2-2; D: NA; V: TRBV21-1; CDR3: CASRATGELFF; DNA: TGTGCCAGCAGGGCCACCGGGGAGCTGTTTTTT
size: NA; J: TRBJ2-1; D: TRBD1; V: TRBV6-1; CDR3: CASSDQTRTGQFF; DNA: TGTGCCAGCAGTGACCAGACGAGGACAGGGCAGTTCTTC
size: NA; J: TRBJ2-3; D: TRBD2; V: TRBV29-1; CDR3: CSVESGGGGTDTQYF; DNA: TGCAGCGTTGAATCAGGCGGGGGTGGCACAGATACGCAGTATTTT
size: NA; J: TRBJ1-2; D: NA; V: TRBV19; CDR3: CASSIARTGAPYGYTF; DNA: TGTGCCAGTAGTATAGCACGGACGGGAGCCCCATATGGCTACACCTTC
size: once; J: TRBJ1-6; D: NA; V: TRBV4-3; CDR3: CASSHDPGQTNSPLHF; DNA: TGCGCCAGCAGCCATGACCCCGGACAGACTAATTCACCCCTCCACTTT
size: NA; J: TRBJ2-2; D: NA; V: TRBV5-1; CDR3: CASSLTGTNTGELFF; DNA: TGCGCCAGCAGCTTGACAGGGACGAACACCGGGGAGCTGTTTTTT
size: NA; J: TRBJ1-4; D: NA; V: TRBV2; CDR3: CASSLREKLFF; DNA: TGTGCCAGCAGCCTCCGGGAAAAACTGTTTTTT
size: NA; J: TRBJ2-2; D: NA; V: TRBV28; CDR3: CASSLTGNTGELFF; DNA: TGTGCCAGCAGTTTGACAGGGAACACCGGGGAGCTGTTTTTT
size: NA; J: TRBJ1-2; D: NA; V: TRBV5-5; CDR3: CASSSRQKANYGYTF; DNA: TGTGCCAGCAGCTCCCGACAGAAAGCTAACTATGGCTACACCTTC
size: NA; J: TRBJ1-1; D: TRBD1; V: TRBV12-5; CDR3: CASGLGPGQPNTEAFF; DNA: TGTGCTAGTGGTTTGGGACCGGGACAGCCGAACACTGAAGCTTTCTTT
size: NA; J: TRBJ1-2; D: NA; V: TRBV10-3; CDR3: CAITADSYYGYTF; DNA: TGTGCCATCACCGCCGACAGTTACTATGGCTACACCTTC
size: NA; J: TRBJ2-2; D: TRBD1; V: TRBV12-5; CDR3: CASGLVFGQASNTGELFF; DNA: TGTGCTAGTGGTTTGGTCTTCGGACAGGCTTCGAACACCGGGGAGCTGTTTTTT
size: NA; J: TRBJ1-4; D: NA; V: TRBV30; CDR3: CAWTSIGLRGEKLFF; DNA: TGTGCCTGGACCTCTATTGGGCTTAGGGGTGAAAAACTGTTTTTT
size: NA; J: TRBJ1-4; D: NA; V: TRBV11-2; CDR3: CASSHGREVITTNEKLFF; DNA: TGTGCCAGCAGTCACGGACGGGAGGTGATAACAACTAATGAAAAACTGTTTTTT
size: NA; J: TRBJ1-1; D: NA; V: TRBV7-9; CDR3: CASSFSQGGEAFF; DNA: TGTGCCAGCAGCTTTTCCCAGGGAGGGGAAGCTTTCTTT
size: NA; J: TRBJ1-6; D: NA; V: TRBV5-8; CDR3: CASSFSGGRNSPLHF; DNA: TGTGCCAGCAGCTTCAGCGGGGGTCGAAATTCACCCCTCCACTTT
size: NA; J: TRBJ1-2; D: NA; V: TRBV10-1; CDR3: CASSDLSYGYTF; DNA: TGCGCCAGCAGTGACCTTTCCTATGGCTACACCTTC
size: NA; J: TRBJ1-1; D: TRBD1; V: TRBV7-9; CDR3: CASSSRDRPVAFF; DNA: TGTGCCAGCAGCTCCCGGGACAGGCCTGTGGCTTTCTTT
size: NA; J: TRBJ1-5; D: NA; V: TRBV6-1; CDR3: CASSEKWWLQHF; DNA: TGTGCCAGCAGTGAAAAATGGTGGCTCCAGCATTTT
size: many; J: TRBJ2-1; D: TRBD1; V: TRBV4-3; CDR3: CASSQEQGGYNEQFF; DNA: TGCGCCAGCAGCCAAGAACAGGGGGGTTACAATGAGCAGTTCTTC
size: NA; J: TRBJ1-2; D: NA; V: TRBV5-1; CDR3: CASSLDPGINYGYTF; DNA: TGCGCCAGCAGCTTGGATCCAGGGATAAACTATGGCTACACCTTC
size: NA; J: TRBJ2-3; D: TRBD2; V: TRBV4-1; CDR3: CASRSAGGRDTQYF; DNA: TGCGCCAGCAGGTCAGCGGGGGGGCGAGATACGCAGTATTTT
size: NA; J: TRBJ1-2; D: NA; V: TRBV11-2; CDR3: CASSLDSRDYTF; DNA: TGTGCCAGCAGCTTGGACAGTAGAGACTACACCTTC
size: NA; J: TRBJ1-1; D: NA; V: TRBV29-1; CDR3: CSVVTVNTEAFF; DNA: TGCAGCGTTGTGACAGTGAACACTGAAGCTTTCTTT
size: NA; J: TRBJ2-7; D: NA; V: TRBV29-1; CDR3: CSVEGDRLLEQYF; DNA: TGCAGCGTTGAAGGAGACAGGCTGCTCGAGCAGTACTTC
size: NA; J: TRBJ2-2; D: NA; V: TRBV6-1; CDR3: CALRRNRRNTGELFF; DNA: TGTGCCCTAAGACGGAACAGAAGAAACACCGGGGAGCTGTTTTTT
size: NA; J: TRBJ1-3; D: NA; V: TRBV29-1; CDR3: CSVSRGSGNTIYF; DNA: TGCAGCGTTTCCAGGGGTTCCGGAAACACCATATATTTT
size: NA; J: TRBJ2-2; D: TRBD1; V: TRBV7-3; CDR3: CASSRTSTGGASGELFF; DNA: TGTGCCAGCAGCCGCACCTCTACAGGGGGTGCCTCCGGGGAGCTGTTTTTT
size: NA; J: TRBJ1-2; D: TRBD1; V: TRBV28; CDR3: CASSSSTGYGYTF; DNA: TGTGCCAGCAGTTCATCGACAGGGTATGGCTACACCTTC
size: NA; J: TRBJ2-1; D: TRBD2; V: TRBV11-2; CDR3: CASHLLAGGNEQFF; DNA: TGTGCCAGCCACCTACTAGCGGGGGGCAATGAGCAGTTCTTC
size: NA; J: TRBJ1-2; D: TRBD1; V: TRBV4-1; CDR3: CASSRTGTGVYGYTF; DNA: TGCGCCAGCAGCCGAACCGGGACAGGGGTCTATGGCTACACCTTC
size: once; J: TRBJ1-1; D: NA; V: TRBV5-6; CDR3: CASSLGFGDTEAFF; DNA: TGTGCCAGCAGCTTGGGTTTCGGGGACACTGAAGCTTTCTTT
size: NA; J: TRBJ2-5; D: TRBD2; V: TRBV27; CDR3: CASSERLAGQETQYF; DNA: TGTGCCAGCAGTGAAAGACTAGCGGGGCAAGAGACCCAGTACTTC
size: NA; J: TRBJ2-1; D: TRBD2; V: TRBV5-1; CDR3: CASSLGLAGGIEQFF; DNA: TGCGCCAGCAGCTTGGGACTAGCGGGGGGGATTGAGCAGTTCTTC
size: NA; J: TRBJ1-2; D: NA; V: TRBV15; CDR3: CATSTRTEFNYGYTF; DNA: TGTGCCACCAGCACCCGGACAGAATTTAACTATGGCTACACCTTC
size: NA; J: TRBJ2-1; D: TRBD1; V: TRBV9; CDR3: CASSVLGQGFEQFF; DNA: TGTGCCAGCAGCGTATTGGGACAGGGTTTCGAGCAGTTCTTC
size: NA; J: TRBJ2-1; D: TRBD2; V: TRBV7-2; CDR3: CASRDGLAGVEQFF; DNA: TGTGCCAGCAGGGACGGCCTAGCGGGGGTCGAGCAGTTCTTC
size: NA; J: TRBJ2-3; D: NA; V: TRBV30; CDR3: CAWSMGGATQYF; DNA: TGTGCCTGGAGCATGGGAGGTGCTACGCAGTATTTT
size: NA; J: TRBJ1-1; D: NA; V: TRBV19; CDR3: CASSTDIRLLVFEAFF; DNA: TGTGCCAGTAGTACGGACATCAGGTTATTGGTTTTTGAAGCTTTCTTT